This T cell receptor (beta chain) stems from a study of cytomegalovirus exposure and HLA in healthy donors. In the study overall: Of all 400 or so donors who were genotyped, roughly 83% belonged to the Caucasian-associated ancestry cluster.

Findings and caveats of the study: In a later analysis, HLA-C alleles had the fewest associated TCRs, DRB1 alleles the most.

For this clone: The antigen is unknown.

Trimming left V 7 bases short and J 4 bases short, with 4 bases between. This CDR3 is 10 amino acids long. Per the germline V gene, CDR1 is SEHNR and CDR2 is FQNEAQ (reference sequence). 60 Vbeta and 13 Jbeta primers were used in PCR. Data came from immunoSEQ multiplex PCR; TCRdb stores just in-frame clones and leaves some out. Of approximately 81,000 clones in the sample, approximately 69% were seen once. This chain links TRBV7-9 with TRBJ1-2; no reliable D call. This TCR came from a man aged 40-49 years in good health and CMV-seropositive. Sequencing was carried out using PBMCs. As DNA, the CDR3 is TGTGCCAGCACTCCCTATGGCTACACCTTC. Residues: CASTPYGYTF.